Below, 14 T cell receptor beta chains from the same sample are listed, as sequenced in a study of CD8 T cells in Susac syndrome. Reverse transcription of about 0.5 to 1 ug RNA used random hexamers. TCRdb re-analysed the immunoSEQ multiplex PCR reads in MiXCR, keeping a single row per CDR3 protein. This sample has 90,000 to 110,000 distinct CDR3 sequences, with 90% to 96% found just once. Sequenced input: CD4+ T cells from PBMCs. The receptors shown here come from a human donor in good health.

This clonotype was detected a few times. J is TRBJ2-7 and V is TRBV7-9; a possible D gene is TRBD2 (6 bases). There are 12 residues in the CDR3. The ends were cut back, 2 bases at V and 7 bases at J, with 9 bases in the middle. The V gene's germline CDR1 is SEHNR and CDR2 FQNEAQ (reference sequence). CDR3 amino acids: CASSLIGGEQYF. The CDR3 bases are TGTGCCAGCAGCTTAATTGGGGGGGAGCAGTACTTC.

This chain links TRBV7-9 with TRBJ2-3; D is undetermined. V was pared by 5 bases and J by 8 bases, with 14 bases between. There are 13 residues in the CDR3. CDR1 and CDR2 from the germline V gene are SEHNR and FQNEAQ (reference sequence). The CDR3 coding sequence is TGTGCCAGCAGCCCCTCGCGAAGTGGTACGCAGTATTTT. The encoded protein is CASSPSRSGTQYF. Drawing the rest from reference TRBV7-9 and TRBJ2-3, the complete variable domain is DTGVSQNPRHKITKRGQNVTFRCDPISEHNRLYWYRQTLGQGPEFLTYFQNEAQLEKSRLLSDRFSAERPKGSFSTLEIQRTEQGDSAMYLCASSPSRSGTQYFGPGTRLTVL.

This chain joins TRBV12-3 or TRBV12-4 and TRBJ2-5, with 9 bases fitting TRBD1. The CDR3 covers 14 residues. Losses at the gene ends were 6 bases for V and 1 base for J; bases not matched to a gene: 3. CDR3 in amino acids: CASRRTGAQETQYF. CDR3 nucleotides: TGTGCCAGCAGACGGACAGGGGCCCAAGAGACCCAGTACTTC.

The chain employs TRBV7-2 and TRBJ2-5; D is unclear. The CDR3 spans 12 residues. Germline values: CDR1 SGHTA, CDR2 FQGNSA. Trimming cost V 5 bases and J 0 bases, with 4 bases left between them. CDR3 region: CASSHYQETQYF. CDR3 nucleotide sequence: TGTGCCAGCAGCCACTACCAAGAGACCCAGTACTTC.

V is TRBV24-1 and J is TRBJ2-3; D not resolved. There are 15 residues in the CDR3. The V gene's germline CDR1 is KGHDR and CDR2 SFDVKD. Trimming took 4 bases from V and 5 from J, leaving 15 bases between them. The CDR3 sequence: CATSDINWTQDTQYF. As DNA, the CDR3 is TGTGCCACCAGTGACATTAACTGGACCCAAGATACGCAGTATTTT.

The V and J genes are TRBV7-2 and TRBJ1-1; weak D call: TRBD1 (5 bases). The V end was cut by 2 bases, the J end by 4 bases, with 11 bases between. The germline V gene has CDR1 SGHTA and CDR2 FQGNSA. CDR3 length: 14 residues. The DNA for the CDR3 is TGTGCCAGCAGCTTAAAGGGGCAAGGCACTGAAGCTTTCTTT. This codes for CASSLKGQGTEAFF. Complete variable domain (other parts from reference TRBV7-2 and TRBJ1-1): GAGVSQSPSNKVTEKGKDVELRCDPISGHTALYWYRQSLGQGLEFLIYFQGNSAPDKSGLPSDRFSAERTGGSVSTLTIQRTQQEDSAVYLCASSLKGQGTEAFFGQGTRLTVV.

The V and J genes are TRBV3-1 and TRBJ2-7; either TRBD1 or TRBD2 may fit D (5 bases each). The V end was cut by 6 bases, the J end by 4 bases, with 13 bases between. The CDR3 extends over 13 amino acids. CDR1 and CDR2 from the germline V gene are LGHDT and YNNKEL (reference sequence). The CDR3 here is CASRGPQGYEQYF. The CDR3 DNA follows: TGTGCCAGCAGGGGACCTCAGGGATACGAGCAGTACTTC.

This chain connects TRBV28 to TRBJ1-1, with TRBD1 matching over 9 bases. The CDR3 has 14 amino acids. CDR1 is MDHEN and CDR2 is SYDVKM in the germline V gene. Trimming at V came to 4 bases and at J to 5 bases, leaving 5 bases not matched to a gene. As DNA, the CDR3 is TGTGCCAGCAGTTCGGGACAGGGAGGGACTGAAGCTTTCTTT. It translates to CASSSGQGGTEAFF.

The V gene is TRBV18, the J gene TRBJ2-3, with 9 bases fitting TRBD2. Germline-derived CDR1 and CDR2 are KGHSH and LQKENI. V lost 4 bases and J lost 5; bases outside the gene matches: 7. The CDR3 is 15 residues long. In DNA, the CDR3 is TGTGCCAGCTCACGTCGAGCGGGAGGCAAAGATACGCAGTATTTT. Residues: CASSRRAGGKDTQYF.

The rearrangement uses TRBV24-1 and TRBJ2-6; D is unclear. This CDR3 contains 15 residues. Germline V lookup: CDR1 KGHDR, CDR2 SFDVKD. Trimming removed 3 bases from V and 2 bases from J, with 7 bases in between. The CDR3 DNA follows: TGTGCCACCAGTGATGCCCGGGCTGGGGCCAACGTCCTGACTTTC. It encodes CATSDARAGANVLTF.

The chain couples TRBV7-2 to TRBJ1-5; D gene ambiguous. Trimming left V 1 base short and J 0 bases short, with 7 bases between. This CDR3 contains 15 residues. Germline loops: CDR1 SGHTA, CDR2 FQGNSA. The CDR3 sequence is CASSLEAYSNQPQHF. The CDR3 nucleotides read TGTGCCAGCAGCTTAGAGGCGTATAGCAATCAGCCCCAGCATTTT. Full variable domain (missing parts from reference TRBV7-2 and TRBJ1-5): GAGVSQSPSNKVTEKGKDVELRCDPISGHTALYWYRQSLGQGLEFLIYFQGNSAPDKSGLPSDRFSAERTGGSVSTLTIQRTQQEDSAVYLCASSLEAYSNQPQHFGDGTRLSIL.

V and J are TRBV3-1 and TRBJ2-4; TRBD1 aligns across 9 bases. Germline assignment: CDR1 LGHDT and CDR2 YNNKEL (reference sequence). The CDR3 is made up of 15 amino acids. Trimming took 2 bases from V and 10 from J; bases not matched to a gene: 9. CDR3 protein: CASSQRGQGVIIQYF. Written as DNA, the CDR3 is TGTGCCAGCAGCCAAAGGGGACAGGGCGTCATTATTCAGTACTTC.

The genes are TRBV19 and TRBJ2-1; a weak D match, TRBD2 (5 bases). The CDR3 consists of 14 residues. The germline V gene encodes CDR1 LNHDA and CDR2 SQIVND (reference sequence). V shed 5 bases and J shed 2 bases, with 10 bases lying between them. CDR3 sequence reads: CASSEGNPYNEQFF. The CDR3 nucleotides are TGTGCCAGTAGTGAGGGTAACCCCTACAATGAGCAGTTCTTC.

The chain combines TRBV7-4 with TRBJ2-7; perhaps TRBD2 as D (6 bases). The CDR3 is 14 amino acids. The V gene lost 6 bases and the J gene lost 4 bases, with 16 bases spanning the gap. The germline V gene has CDR1 SGHVT and CDR2 SQSDAQ. CDR3 sequence: CASRFPARGYEQYF. CDR3 DNA: TGTGCCAGCAGGTTTCCTGCCCGGGGGTACGAGCAGTACTTC.